Below are 28 T cell receptor beta chains sequenced from a single sample in a study of OX40 agonist ivuxolimab in advanced cancers. The method was immunoSEQ multiplex PCR; TCRdb's version includes in-frame clones alone and lacks a portion of them. This table holds 70,000 to 90,000 clones, approximately 88% found once. Sequenced here: CD4+ or CD8+ T cells sorted from blood, sampled in a trial of the OX40 agonist ivuxolimab. The receptors were gathered from an adult with an advanced solid tumor such as melanoma, head and neck, liver or kidney cancer.

The sample holds one count of this clone. V gene TRBV6-9 combines with J gene TRBJ1-5, with a possible D match to TRBD1 (6 bases). Looked up from germline, CDR1 is MNHGY and CDR2 is SVAAGI. CDR3 length: 15 residues. The V end was cut by 8 bases, the J end by 0 bases, with 14 bases between. In DNA form, the CDR3 reads TGTGCCAGCCACGGGACACTCGATAGCAATCAGCCCCAGCATTTT. The encoded protein is CASHGTLDSNQPQHF.

This chain connects TRBV7-2 to TRBJ2-1; D gene ambiguous. This CDR3 region has 12 residues. V was clipped by 6 bases and J by 5 bases, with 8 bases between them. Germline-derived CDR1 and CDR2 are SGHTA and FQGNSA. The CDR3 sequence is CASSLHNNEQFF. As DNA, the CDR3 is TGTGCCAGCAGTCTCCATAACAATGAGCAGTTCTTC.

DNA for the CDR3: TGTGCCAGCAGCTCCTGGAGCAGCTCTGGAAACACCATATATTTT. Amino acid sequence: CASSSWSSSGNTIYF. V usage is TRBV7-2 and J usage is TRBJ1-3; unclear D gene. Germline CDR1 SGHTA, CDR2 FQGNSA. The CDR3 has 15 residues. V lost 4 bases and J 0 bases, leaving 10 bases between the germline ends.

The genes are TRBV5-1 and TRBJ2-1, with TRBD2 matching over 10 bases. The junction had 10 bases not matched to a gene; V was cut back by 0 bases and J by 1 base. Germline-derived CDR1 and CDR2 are SGHRS and YFSETQ. This CDR3 spans 19 amino acids. The CDR3 reads CASSLGPSGGAPSYNEQFF. CDR3 DNA: TGCGCCAGCAGCTTGGGTCCAAGCGGGGGGGCCCCATCCTACAATGAGCAGTTCTTC.

The chain joins TRBV6-6 to TRBJ1-3; D not resolved. This CDR3 has 14 residues. Germline CDR1 is MNHNY and CDR2 is SVGAGI (reference sequence). V was shortened by 3 bases and J by 0 bases, with 6 bases between the two germline ends. CDR3 sequence reads: CASSYGSSGNTIYF. The CDR3 DNA is TGTGCCAGCAGTTATGGAAGCTCTGGAAACACCATATATTTT.

This clone was found once. The V and J genes are TRBV12-5 and TRBJ2-1; TRBD2 matches at 13 bases. The CDR3 has 18 amino acids. CDR1 LGHNT and CDR2 FRNRAP come from the germline V gene. V shed 3 bases and J 7 bases; nucleotides not matched to a gene: 12. The CDR3 sequence is CASGLDDWTSGRRNEQFF. The CDR3, as DNA: TGTGCTAGTGGTTTAGACGACTGGACTAGCGGGAGAAGGAATGAGCAGTTCTTC.

The V and J genes are TRBV29-1 and TRBJ2-3; D remains unclear. Trimming stripped 7 bases from V and 0 bases from J, with 17 bases between. CDR3 length equals 15 residues. CDR1 is SQVTM and CDR2 is ANQGSEA in the germline V gene. CDR3 sequence: CSARGRTLSTDTQYF. The CDR3, as DNA: TGCAGCGCTCGTGGCAGAACTCTCAGCACAGATACGCAGTATTTT.

In this sample, this clone turned up a few times. The chain links TRBV6-1 to TRBJ2-7; D ambiguous. Germline lookup yields CDR1 MNHNS and CDR2 SASEGT. V lost 4 bases and J lost 3, with 13 bases in between. The CDR3 length is 14 residues. CDR3 residues: CASSALLMGYEQYF. CDR3 DNA: TGTGCCAGCAGTGCTCTCCTTATGGGCTACGAGCAGTACTTC.

DNA of the CDR3: TGTGCCAGCACCAAGACTGGGGTCACTGAAGCTTTCTTT. This codes for CASTKTGVTEAFF. This sequence joins TRBV11-3 and TRBJ1-1, with D uncertain. CDR3 length: 13 amino acids. CDR1 SGHNT and CDR2 YENEEA come from the germline V gene. Trimming stripped 7 bases from V and 4 bases from J, with 13 bases between.

V and J are TRBV7-2 and TRBJ1-1; the D gene is possibly TRBD1 (6 bases). V gave up 5 bases and J gave up 11 bases, with 12 bases separating them. This CDR3 region has 11 residues. The germline gives CDR1 SGHTA, CDR2 FQGNSA. CDR3 sequence: CASSRQVDAFF. DNA for the CDR3: TGTGCCAGCAGCCGACAGGTGGACGCTTTCTTT. Together with reference TRBV7-2 and TRBJ1-1, the CDR3 gives the full variable domain: GAGVSQSPSNKVTEKGKDVELRCDPISGHTALYWYRQSLGQGLEFLIYFQGNSAPDKSGLPSDRFSAERTGGSVSTLTIQRTQQEDSAVYLCASSRQVDAFFGQGTRLTVV.

The V gene is TRBV4-1, the J gene TRBJ2-1; D uncertain. The germline V gene encodes CDR1 MGHRA and CDR2 YSYEKL. The CDR3 sequence is 15 residues long. The V and J ends lost 3 bases and 6 bases respectively, with 15 bases between them. CDR3 nucleotide sequence: TGCGCCAGCAGCCATCTACGATTCGCTGCCAATGAGCAGTTCTTC. Amino acids: CASSHLRFAANEQFF.

The J gene is TRBJ1-5, the V gene TRBV4-2, with TRBD1 identical over 9 bases. This CDR3 has 16 amino acids. Germline-derived CDR1 and CDR2 are LGHNA and YNFKEQ. V gave up 1 base and J gave up 6 bases; unmatched junction bases: 7. The CDR3 sequence is CASSQVNRGRGQPQHF. The CDR3 DNA follows: TGTGCCAGCAGCCAAGTCAACAGGGGGCGAGGTCAGCCCCAGCATTTT.

This clone was seen only a few times. V usage is TRBV11-2 and J usage is TRBJ2-3; D possibly matches TRBD1 or TRBD2 (6 bases each). CDR1 and CDR2 from the germline V gene are SGHAT and FQNNGV. The CDR3 runs 15 residues. Deletions cut 1 base from V and 4 bases from J, with 12 bases between. The CDR3 sequence: CASSLVGGQADTQYF. Here the CDR3 DNA reads TGTGCCAGCAGCTTAGTGGGGGGACAAGCAGATACGCAGTATTTT.

The chain employs TRBV7-9 and TRBJ2-1; D is uncertain. Looked up from germline, CDR1 is SEHNR and CDR2 is FQNEAQ (reference sequence). The ends were cut back, 2 bases at V and 9 bases at J, with 5 bases in the middle. This CDR3 has 11 residues. CDR3 sequence (DNA): TGTGCCAGCAGCTTATCGATTGAGCAGTTCTTC. It is translated as CASSLSIEQFF.

This clone was seen once. This chain joins TRBV4-2 and TRBJ2-7, with 7 nucleotides matching TRBD1. The CDR3 sequence is 16 residues long. CDR1 is LGHNA and CDR2 is YNFKEQ in the germline V gene. With 3 bases clipped from V and 1 base from J, the junction kept 9 bases outside the gene matches. CDR3 sequence (DNA): TGTGCCAGCAGCCAGGGACAGCCACTTTTATCCTACGAGCAGTACTTC. Protein: CASSQGQPLLSYEQYF.

This clone was detected a few times. The V call is TRBV9, the J call TRBJ1-4; 10 nucleotides line up with TRBD1. After removal of 3 bases from V and 7 bases from J, the junction contained 3 bases not matched to a gene. The CDR3 extends over 14 amino acids. Per germline, CDR1 SGDLS and CDR2 YYNGEE. CDR3 sequence: CASSGQGAVEKLFF. CDR3 sequence (DNA): TGTGCCAGCAGCGGACAGGGGGCCGTTGAAAAACTGTTTTTT.

This clone has more than one count but fewer than ten. The chain couples TRBV5-1 to TRBJ1-2; 11 nucleotides align to TRBD1. The CDR3 totals 15 residues. The V and J ends lost 1 base and 8 bases, in that order; junction bases with no gene match: 7. Germline V lookup: CDR1 SGHRS, CDR2 YFSETQ. This CDR3 reads CASSLRTGGAEGYTF. The DNA of the CDR3 is TGCGCCAGCAGCTTGAGGACAGGGGGCGCTGAGGGCTACACCTTC.

The chain's CDR3 is CASRLRVDEKLFF. The CDR3 DNA reads TGTGCCAGCAGGCTTCGGGTGGATGAAAAACTGTTTTTT. V is TRBV11-3 and J is TRBJ1-4; D not resolved. Germline V gene data show CDR1 as SGHNT and CDR2 as YENEEA. V gave up 6 bases and J gave up 6 bases, with 11 bases separating them. CDR3 length equals 13 residues.

This clone was detected once. The V call is TRBV7-8, the J call TRBJ1-1, with D perhaps TRBD1 (6 bases). This CDR3 spans 14 amino acids. Germline assignment: CDR1 SGHVS and CDR2 FQNEAQ. V dropped 3 bases and J dropped 1 base, with 9 bases sitting between them. Here the CDR3 reads CASSFGGRNTEAFF. The CDR3 DNA reads TGTGCCAGCAGCTTTGGGGGCAGGAACACTGAAGCTTTCTTT.

The chain uses TRBV19 and TRBJ2-5, with a tentative D call TRBD2 (6 bases). V was cut by 4 bases and J by 2 bases, with 11 bases left in between. The CDR3 contains 14 residues. Germline V gene sequence: CDR1 LNHDA, CDR2 SQIVND (reference sequence). The CDR3 sequence: CASSRDWAQETQYF. CDR3 DNA sequence: TGTGCCAGTAGTAGGGACTGGGCGCAAGAGACCCAGTACTTC.

This chain uses TRBV11-2 with TRBJ2-1; D not certain. Germline CDR1 SGHAT, CDR2 FQNNGV. Trimming pared 2 bases from V and 4 bases from J, leaving 6 bases between. The CDR3 is 13 amino acids. CDR3 protein: CASSLSEYNEQFF. CDR3 DNA sequence: TGTGCCAGCAGCTTATCAGAATACAATGAGCAGTTCTTC.

This rearrangement joins TRBV9 to TRBJ1-6; D remains ambiguous. CDR3 size: 17 residues. Germline values: CDR1 SGDLS, CDR2 YYNGEE. V lost 0 bases to trimming and J lost 7 bases, with 17 bases between them. CDR3 bases: TGTGCCAGCAGCGTAGGGCCCCGGCCGGACCAGAATTCACCCCTCCACTTT. It yields the protein CASSVGPRPDQNSPLHF.

The chain recombines TRBV27 with TRBJ1-2, with D possibly matching TRBD1 (5 bases). The CDR3 contains 11 residues. Deletions cut 5 bases from V and 6 bases from J, with 7 bases between. Per germline, CDR1 MNHEY and CDR2 SMNVEV (reference sequence). The CDR3 loop is CASSPGNGYTF. Here the CDR3 DNA reads TGTGCCAGCAGTCCAGGGAATGGCTACACCTTC.

To note about this clone: A much larger clonotype is one base distant, so this may be a read error. The genes are TRBV11-2 and TRBJ1-4, with D perhaps TRBD1 (5 bases). Germline V gene data show CDR1 as SGHAT and CDR2 as FQNNGV. The CDR3 is 14 amino acids. The V end was cut by 8 bases, the J end by 4 bases, with 14 bases between. CDR3 region: CASGAGPSNEKLFF. Written as DNA, the CDR3 is TGTGCCAGCGGAGCAGGGCCTAGTAATGAAAAACTGTTTTTT.

The CDR3 DNA is TGCGCCAGCAGTGAGTCCGATAGTCCTAGCACAGATACGCAGTATTTT. Translated: CASSESDSPSTDTQYF. The chain employs TRBV10-1 and TRBJ2-3; no reliable D call. Between the trimmed V and J ends, which lost 0 bases and 0 bases, there was a span of 10 bases. The CDR3 contains 16 residues. Germline assignment: CDR1 WNHNN and CDR2 SYGVQD (reference sequence).

J is TRBJ1-3 and V is TRBV27, with D unresolved. CDR3 size: 16 residues. The V end lost 5 bases, the J end lost 0 bases, and 14 bases lay between the germline ends. The germline CDR1 and CDR2 sequences are MNHEY and SMNVEV (reference sequence). The CDR3 sequence: CASSLLAGFSGNTIYF. CDR3 nucleotide sequence: TGTGCCAGCAGTCTCTTGGCAGGATTCTCTGGAAACACCATATATTTT.

The chain recombines TRBV7-2 with TRBJ2-2; D uncertain. V lost 4 bases and J 0 bases, leaving 9 bases between the germline ends. Germline assignment: CDR1 SGHTA and CDR2 FQGNSA. This CDR3 has 15 residues. The CDR3 DNA follows: TGTGCCAGCAGCTCCCAGTGGGCGAACACCGGGGAGCTGTTTTTT. Protein sequence: CASSSQWANTGELFF.

V usage is TRBV28 and J usage is TRBJ2-7; D possibly corresponds to TRBD1 (5 bases). Germline CDR1 is MDHEN and CDR2 is SYDVKM. This CDR3 has 14 residues. V was clipped by 2 bases and J by 0 bases, with 8 bases between them. The CDR3 spells CASSLPDISYEQYF. Written as DNA, the CDR3 is TGTGCCAGCAGTTTACCGGACATCTCCTACGAGCAGTACTTC.